This entry lists 12 T cell receptor beta chains sequenced from one sample in a study of cytomegalovirus exposure and HLA in healthy donors. Primers: 60 Vbeta forward and 13 Jbeta reverse. The protocol was immunoSEQ multiplex PCR, while the TCRdb copy is restricted to in-frame clones and leaves out a portion. The sample has roughly 200,000 clones, about three quarters seen once. Sequences were obtained from PBMCs. Receptor source: a man in his forties in good health and CMV-seronegative.

The chain has TRBV7-9 and TRBJ1-5; D gene unclear. The V end lost 8 bases, the J end lost 1 base, and 9 bases lay between the germline ends. The CDR3 spans 13 residues. Germline CDR1 SEHNR, CDR2 FQNEAQ (reference sequence). In DNA form, the CDR3 reads TGTGCCAGCTCAGAGACAAGCAATCAGCCCCAGCATTTT. Protein sequence: CASSETSNQPQHF.

The chain couples TRBV2 to TRBJ2-1; 9 bases map to TRBD2. The V segment lost 4 bases and the J segment 7 bases; nucleotides outside the gene matches: 5. This CDR3 has 14 amino acids. Germline CDR1 and CDR2: SNHLY and FYNNEI. CDR3 coding DNA: TGTGCCAGCAGTGCGACTAGCGGACGGAATGAGCAGTTCTTC. Amino acids: CASSATSGRNEQFF.

V usage is TRBV7-2 and J usage is TRBJ2-5; 8 bases are shared with TRBD2. V trimming: 5 bases; J trimming: 4 bases; junction bases outside the gene matches: 9. CDR3 size: 15 residues. The germline CDR1 and CDR2 sequences are SGHTA and FQGNSA. This CDR3 reads CASSPGRGSGETQYF. The DNA for the CDR3 is TGTGCCAGCAGCCCCGGGAGGGGGAGTGGAGAGACCCAGTACTTC.

This chain uses TRBV30 with TRBJ1-2; possibly TRBD1 for D (5 bases). The CDR3 is made up of 15 amino acids. Germline V lookup: CDR1 GTSNPN, CDR2 SVGIG (reference sequence). Between the trimmed V and J ends, which lost 0 bases and 2 bases, there was a span of 13 bases. CDR3 nucleotides: TGTGCCTGGAGTGTACATAAGGGGAAGAACTATGGCTACACCTTC. Its protein is CAWSVHKGKNYGYTF.

This chain uses TRBV6-6 with TRBJ2-1; 10 bases map to TRBD2. Germline assignment: CDR1 MNHNY and CDR2 SVGAGI (reference sequence). CDR3 size: 16 residues. V lost 5 bases, J lost 0 bases, and 4 bases stayed unmatched. CDR3 sequence reads: CASSLAGVDSYNEQFF. The CDR3 nucleotides read TGTGCCAGCAGTCTAGCGGGGGTCGACTCCTACAATGAGCAGTTCTTC.

The chain couples TRBV11-2 to TRBJ2-5, with D perhaps matching TRBD1 (6 bases). Germline CDR1 and CDR2: SGHAT and FQNNGV. V shed 5 bases and J shed 5 bases, with 15 bases lying between them. This CDR3 region has 14 residues. CDR3 DNA sequence: TGTGCCAGCAGCCAAAACAGGGCGGGTGAGACCCAGTACTTC. Translation: CASSQNRAGETQYF. The complete variable domain, with remaining parts taken from reference TRBV11-2 and TRBJ2-5, reads EAGVAQSPRYKIIEKRQSVAFWCNPISGHATLYWYQQILGQGPKLLIQFQNNGVVDDSQLPKDRFSAERLKGVDSTLKIQPAKLEDSAVYLCASSQNRAGETQYFGPGTRLLVL.

A note on this clone: Other DNA variants within this sample encode the same CDR3. The chain recombines TRBV6-5 with TRBJ1-5, with unresolved D. Germline V CDR1 and CDR2: MNHEY, SVGAGI. CDR3 length: 15 residues. Trimming pared 0 bases from V and 1 base from J, leaving 7 bases between. The CDR3 protein is CASSYSLRSNQPQHF. The CDR3 DNA follows: TGTGCCAGCAGTTACTCGTTACGGAGCAATCAGCCCCAGCATTTT.

This clone turned up a few times. The J gene is TRBJ2-1, the V gene TRBV10-2, with a tentative D call TRBD2 (5 bases). CDR3 length: 16 amino acids. The ends were cut back, 4 bases at V and 0 bases at J, with 13 bases in the middle. Germline V gene data show CDR1 as WSHSY and CDR2 as SAAADI. CDR3 coding DNA: TGCGCCAGCAGTGGAGCCGGGGTGAGCTCCTACAATGAGCAGTTCTTC. Residues: CASSGAGVSSYNEQFF.

The V gene is TRBV4-3, the J gene TRBJ2-1; D is unclear. This CDR3 has 15 residues. Per germline, CDR1 LGHNA and CDR2 YSLEER. Trimming shortened V by 0 bases and J by 4 bases, and 10 bases separated the two germline ends. CDR3 in DNA: TGCGCCAGCAGCCAAGACCGTACTACATACAATGAGCAGTTCTTC. It yields the protein CASSQDRTTYNEQFF.

This clone was observed a handful of times. The chain uses TRBV2 and TRBJ1-2; D is perhaps TRBD1 (5 bases). Germline CDR1 and CDR2: SNHLY and FYNNEI. The CDR3 runs 15 residues. Trimming pared 5 bases from V and 5 bases from J, leaving 18 bases between. The CDR3 region has the DNA TGTGCCAGCAGTCCGACAGCCATGGTATGGTATGGCTACACCTTC. This codes for CASSPTAMVWYGYTF.

A few counts support this clone. J is TRBJ1-2 and V is TRBV4-3, with D possibly TRBD1 on 5 matching bases. The CDR3 covers 17 residues. Germline CDR1 is LGHNA and CDR2 is YSLEER. Trimming removed 7 bases from V and 4 bases from J, with 25 bases in between. In nucleotides, the CDR3 is TGCGCCAGCACCGGTAGCCGGGCAGGGAATCCCGCCTATGGCTACACCTTC. Protein product: CASTGSRAGNPAYGYTF.

The chain has TRBV7-2 and TRBJ1-3, with 8 positions matching TRBD1. From germline, CDR1 is SGHTA and CDR2 FQGNSA. J was trimmed by 3 bases and V by 5 bases; bases with no gene match: 3. The CDR3 consists of 14 residues. The CDR3 coding sequence is TGTGCCAGCAGCCCACAGGGGGATGGAAACACCATATATTTT. Protein product: CASSPQGDGNTIYF.